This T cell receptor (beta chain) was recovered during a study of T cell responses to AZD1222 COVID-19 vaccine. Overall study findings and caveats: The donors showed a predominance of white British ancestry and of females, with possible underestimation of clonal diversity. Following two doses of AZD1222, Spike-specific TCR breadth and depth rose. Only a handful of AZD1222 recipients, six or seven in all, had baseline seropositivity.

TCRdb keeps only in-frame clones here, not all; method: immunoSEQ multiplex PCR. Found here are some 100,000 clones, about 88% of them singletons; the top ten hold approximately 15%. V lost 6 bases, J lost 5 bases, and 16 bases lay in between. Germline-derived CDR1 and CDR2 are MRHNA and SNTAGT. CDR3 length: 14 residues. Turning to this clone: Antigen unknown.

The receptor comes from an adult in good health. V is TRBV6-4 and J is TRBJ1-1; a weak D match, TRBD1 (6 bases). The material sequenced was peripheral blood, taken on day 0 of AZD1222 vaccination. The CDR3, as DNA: TGTGCCAGCAGCGAAGGGGGTGGTCGGACTGAAGCTTTCTTT. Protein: CASSEGGGRTEAFF.